Below are 31 T cell receptor beta chains sequenced from a single sample in a study of PD-1 blockade in classical Hodgkin lymphoma. Clones were read by immunoSEQ multiplex PCR, and TCRdb kept only the in-frame ones, dropping some. Altogether tens of thousands of clones are present, roughly nine tenths being singletons, with the ten largest covering approximately 9.7%. Every patient had relapsed following autologous stem cell transplantation, and cohorts differed in brentuximab vedotin exposure. The sample was peripheral blood mononuclear cells (PBMCs), taken at baseline. The receptors here all came from a human donor with classical Hodgkin lymphoma.

The chain carries TRBV6-1 and TRBJ2-5, with a tentative D call TRBD2 (6 bases). The CDR3 extends over 13 amino acids. Trimming pared 1 base from V and 5 bases from J, leaving 8 bases between. CDR1 is MNHNS and CDR2 is SASEGT in the germline V gene. CDR3: CASSEGGGETQYF. Written as DNA, the CDR3 is TGTGCCAGCAGTGAAGGTGGAGGGGAGACCCAGTACTTC.

This clone has only a few counts. The V and J genes are TRBV7-6 and TRBJ2-7; D is undetermined. The germline V gene encodes CDR1 SGHVS and CDR2 FNYEAQ. Trimming cost V 1 base and J 1 base, with 11 bases left between them. The length of the CDR3 is 15 residues. CDR3 coding DNA: TGTGCCAGCAGCTTAGAGGCCTCAAATTCCTACGAGCAGTACTTC. Amino acids: CASSLEASNSYEQYF.

V is TRBV7-9 and J is TRBJ1-2; D unclear. There are 12 residues in the CDR3. From germline, CDR1 is SEHNR and CDR2 FQNEAQ (reference sequence). Trimming took 5 bases from V and 8 from J, leaving 12 bases between them. The CDR3 region is CASSRSLEGYTF. The CDR3 DNA is TGTGCCAGCAGCCGCTCGTTGGAAGGCTACACCTTC.

The chain is built from TRBV7-6 and TRBJ1-1; D unclear. The V gene lost 5 bases and the J gene lost 5 bases, with 18 bases spanning the gap. CDR3 size: 15 residues. CDR1 is SGHVS, CDR2 FNYEAQ, per germline. The CDR3 bases are TGTGCCAGCAGCCCCCTAAGTGACCCTAGGACTGAAGCTTTCTTT. Protein product: CASSPLSDPRTEAFF.

A single count supports this clone. The rearrangement uses TRBV11-3 and TRBJ2-3, with 11 positions matching TRBD2. The CDR3 has 20 amino acids. CDR1 is SGHNT, CDR2 YENEEA, per germline. V shed 1 base and J 2 bases; nucleotides not matched to a gene: 14. The CDR3 loop is CASSLGLTSGGTGATDTQYF. The DNA of the CDR3 is TGTGCCAGCAGCTTAGGCCTAACTAGCGGGGGAACAGGGGCCACAGATACGCAGTATTTT.

The chain employs TRBV2 and TRBJ2-7; TRBD1 matches 8 bases. Germline V gene data show CDR1 as SNHLY and CDR2 as FYNNEI. This CDR3 spans 14 amino acids. After removal of 4 bases from V and 7 bases from J, the junction contained 9 bases not matched to a gene. The CDR3 spells CASSADRDLWEQYF. The CDR3 DNA reads TGTGCCAGCAGTGCGGACAGGGACCTTTGGGAGCAGTACTTC.

The chain links TRBV18 to TRBJ2-2; 13 bases match TRBD2. V lost 4 bases and J lost 3; bases outside the gene matches: 2. Germline-derived CDR1 and CDR2 are KGHSH and LQKENI. CDR3 length equals 16 residues. The CDR3 spells CASSQGLAGYTGELFF. The CDR3 region has the DNA TGTGCCAGCTCACAGGGACTAGCGGGGTACACCGGGGAGCTGTTTTTT.

The V and J genes are TRBV6-5 and TRBJ2-7, with no clear D. The CDR3 consists of 11 residues. Looked up from germline, CDR1 is MNHEY and CDR2 is SVGAGI. Trimming cost V 5 bases and J 2 bases, with 4 bases left between them. The CDR3 loop reads CASSKTYEQYF. The DNA for the CDR3 is TGTGCCAGCAGTAAAACCTACGAGCAGTACTTC.

This rearrangement joins TRBV6-5 to TRBJ2-7; possibly TRBD1 or TRBD2 for D (5 bases each). The CDR3 totals 14 residues. V was pared by 5 bases and J by 4 bases, with 15 bases between. CDR1 is MNHEY and CDR2 is SVGAGI in the germline V gene. DNA for the CDR3: TGTGCCAGCAGTCCCGTGGGGGACGAGTACGAGCAGTACTTC. Translating gives CASSPVGDEYEQYF.

This chain joins TRBV6-1 and TRBJ2-7, with 8 nucleotides matching TRBD1. J gave up 4 bases and V 5 bases, and 4 bases lay outside the gene matches. The germline CDR1 and CDR2 sequences are MNHNS and SASEGT. CDR3 length equals 13 residues. The CDR3 nucleotides are TGTGCCAGCAGTCGGACAGGGAATTACGAGCAGTACTTC. Amino acids: CASSRTGNYEQYF.

DNA for the CDR3: TGCGCCAGCAGCTTGGAAAGCTCCTACAATGAGCAGTTCTTC. Amino acid sequence: CASSLESSYNEQFF. This chain uses TRBV5-1 with TRBJ2-1; unclear D gene. Germline loops: CDR1 SGHRS, CDR2 YFSETQ. The ends were cut back, 0 bases at V and 0 bases at J, with 4 bases in the middle. CDR3 length: 14 amino acids.

The chain links TRBV28 to TRBJ1-2; unclear D gene. The CDR3 is made up of 13 amino acids. Germline V lookup: CDR1 MDHEN, CDR2 SYDVKM. The V gene lost 5 bases and the J gene lost 8 bases, with 15 bases spanning the gap. CDR3 sequence reads: CASSPGRPGGYTF. As DNA, the CDR3 is TGTGCCAGCAGTCCTGGACGGCCCGGGGGCTACACCTTC.

The V call is TRBV2, the J call TRBJ1-5, with TRBD1 identical over 10 bases. CDR1 and CDR2 from the germline V gene are SNHLY and FYNNEI. The CDR3 totals 22 residues. Germline trimming cut 4 bases from V and 0 bases from J; bases unmatched to any gene: 21. The CDR3 loop reads CASSGRDRGRNLASFSNQPQHF. In nucleotides, the CDR3 is TGTGCCAGCAGTGGCCGGGACAGGGGACGTAACTTGGCTTCCTTTAGCAATCAGCCCCAGCATTTT.

The rearrangement links TRBV2 to TRBJ2-5, with D possibly TRBD1 on 6 matching bases. There are 14 residues in the CDR3. CDR1 and CDR2 (germline): SNHLY, FYNNEI. Trimming took off 4 bases at V and 3 bases at J, with 12 bases between the two ends. CDR3 in DNA: TGTGCCAGCAGTGTCACAGGGTTCGAAGAGACCCAGTACTTC. Protein sequence: CASSVTGFEETQYF.

CDR3 amino acids: CASSPPGFPETQYF. CDR3 DNA sequence: TGTGCCAGCTCACCCCCAGGGTTCCCAGAGACCCAGTACTTC. The V gene is TRBV18, the J gene TRBJ2-5; TRBD1 is a possible D gene (5 bases). This CDR3 comprises 14 residues. Germline loops: CDR1 KGHSH, CDR2 LQKENI. Trimming took 3 bases from V and 4 from J, leaving 12 bases between them.

This chain joins TRBV7-9 and TRBJ2-7, with 12 bases fitting TRBD2. The CDR3 runs 16 residues. Germline lookup yields CDR1 SEHNR and CDR2 FQNEAQ (reference sequence). After removal of 1 base from V and 3 bases from J, the junction contained 4 bases not matched to a gene. The DNA of the CDR3 is TGTGCCAGCAGCTTAGTATCGACTAGCGGGGGCTACGAGCAGTACTTC. It encodes CASSLVSTSGGYEQYF.

The rearrangement links TRBV5-4 to TRBJ1-2, with TRBD1 as a possible D gene (5 bases). This CDR3 is built from 13 residues. Trimming cost V 9 bases and J 0 bases, with 12 bases left between them. Germline loops: CDR1 SGHNT, CDR2 YYREEE (reference sequence). The CDR3 coding sequence is TGTGCCACCACTAGGGGATCTAACTATGGCTACACCTTC. Amino acids: CATTRGSNYGYTF.

In this sample, this clone turned up a few times. The chain is built from TRBV2 and TRBJ2-3, with D hard to call. Trimming stripped 6 bases from V and 2 bases from J, with 3 bases between. Germline V gene lookup returns CDR1 SNHLY and CDR2 FYNNEI. CDR3 length equals 11 residues. As DNA, the CDR3 is TGTGCCAGCAGACTCACAGATACGCAGTATTTT. Protein product: CASRLTDTQYF.

This clone has a handful of counts. V usage is TRBV4-2 and J usage is TRBJ2-5; 12 positions agree with TRBD1. Germline CDR1 is LGHNA and CDR2 is YNFKEQ. V lost 2 bases to trimming and J lost 5 bases; unmatched junction nucleotides: 6. CDR3 length: 16 residues. The CDR3 loop reads CASSQRDRGRAETQYF. CDR3 bases: TGTGCCAGCAGCCAAAGGGACAGGGGGCGTGCGGAGACCCAGTACTTC.

The chain is built from TRBV7-9 and TRBJ2-2; D gene unclear. Trimming pared 2 bases from V and 1 base from J, leaving 2 bases between. This CDR3 has 13 residues. Germline V lookup: CDR1 SEHNR, CDR2 FQNEAQ (reference sequence). CDR3 DNA: TGTGCCAGCAGCTTAATGAACACCGGGGAGCTGTTTTTT. It encodes CASSLMNTGELFF. The full variable domain, in which reference TRBV7-9 and TRBJ2-2 provide the parts outside the CDR3, is DTGVSQNPRHKITKRGQNVTFRCDPISEHNRLYWYRQTLGQGPEFLTYFQNEAQLEKSRLLSDRFSAERPKGSFSTLEIQRTEQGDSAMYLCASSLMNTGELFFGEGSRLTVL.

This sequence joins TRBV19 and TRBJ1-6; D call uncertain. This CDR3 spans 12 amino acids. CDR1 is LNHDA and CDR2 is SQIVND in the germline V gene (reference sequence). V was cut by 5 bases and J by 7 bases, with 6 bases left in between. CDR3 DNA: TGTGCCAGTAGTTGGACCAATTCACCCCTCCACTTT. Amino acids: CASSWTNSPLHF. The full variable domain, completed using reference TRBV19 and TRBJ1-6, is DGGITQSPKYLFRKEGQNVTLSCEQNLNHDAMYWYRQDPGQGLRLIYYSQIVNDFQKGDIAEGYSVSREKKESFPLTVTSAQKNPTAFYLCASSWTNSPLHFGNGTRLTVT.

V is TRBV4-1 and J is TRBJ2-1, with unresolved D. Germline-derived CDR1 and CDR2 are MGHRA and YSYEKL. V lost 2 bases to trimming and J lost 1 base, with 18 bases between them. The CDR3 totals 18 residues. CDR3 sequence: CASSQPGSISISYNEQFF. CDR3 DNA sequence: TGCGCCAGCAGCCAACCAGGCAGCATTAGCATATCCTACAATGAGCAGTTCTTC.

The chain uses TRBV9 and TRBJ2-7; 9 nucleotides agree with TRBD1. Germline CDR1 reads SGDLS; CDR2 reads YYNGEE. CDR3 length equals 13 residues. V trimming: 3 bases; J trimming: 7 bases; junction bases outside the gene matches: 5. As DNA, the CDR3 is TGTGCCAGCAGCGAGGGGACAGGGTGGGAGCAGTACTTC. It encodes CASSEGTGWEQYF.

The rearrangement joins TRBV6-5 to TRBJ2-3, with 8 bases identical to TRBD2. The trim removed 8 bases at V and 11 bases at J, leaving 12 bases unmatched. In germline, CDR1 is MNHEY, CDR2 SVGAGI. There are 13 residues in the CDR3. The CDR3 reads CASGASGHMGQYF. Written as DNA, the CDR3 is TGTGCCAGCGGCGCTAGCGGGCACATGGGGCAGTATTTT.

The rearrangement links TRBV28 to TRBJ1-5; a weak D match, TRBD1 (5 bases). V lost 7 bases to trimming and J lost 5 bases, with 12 bases between them. The CDR3 length is 13 residues. From germline, CDR1 is MDHEN and CDR2 SYDVKM. CDR3 protein: CASTPTVHQPQHF. The CDR3 DNA reads TGTGCCAGCACCCCGACAGTGCATCAGCCCCAGCATTTT.

The V gene is TRBV7-2, the J gene TRBJ2-2; D is uncertain. Germline V gene data show CDR1 as SGHTA and CDR2 as FQGNSA. The CDR3 is 14 amino acids. The V end lost 5 bases, the J end lost 1 base, and 8 bases lay between the germline ends. DNA for the CDR3: TGTGCCAGCAGCCTGACATGGAACACCGGGGAGCTGTTTTTT. It encodes CASSLTWNTGELFF. The variable domain in full, completed from reference TRBV7-2 and TRBJ2-2, reads GAGVSQSPSNKVTEKGKDVELRCDPISGHTALYWYRQSLGQGLEFLIYFQGNSAPDKSGLPSDRFSAERTGGSVSTLTIQRTQQEDSAVYLCASSLTWNTGELFFGEGSRLTVL.

The V and J genes are TRBV28 and TRBJ2-7, with unresolved D. Germline-derived CDR1 and CDR2 are MDHEN and SYDVKM. The CDR3 extends over 13 amino acids. The V and J ends lost 3 bases and 3 bases respectively, with 9 bases between them. CDR3 sequence: CASSLVSHYEQYF. DNA for the CDR3: TGTGCCAGCAGTTTGGTCTCCCACTACGAGCAGTACTTC. Together with reference TRBV28 and TRBJ2-7, the CDR3 gives the full variable domain: DVKVTQSSRYLVKRTGEKVFLECVQDMDHENMFWYRQDPGLGLRLIYFSYDVKMKEKGDIPEGYSVSREKKERFSLILESASTNQTSMYLCASSLVSHYEQYFGPGTRLTVT.

The V and J genes are TRBV27 and TRBJ1-6, with TRBD1 matching 11 bases. Germline CDR1 and CDR2: MNHEY and SMNVEV (reference sequence). V was pared by 8 bases and J by 9 bases, with 6 bases of the junction left unmatched. The CDR3 runs 14 residues. The CDR3 DNA sequence: TGTGCCAGCCTGGACAGGGGGCTTGGTTCACCCCTCCACTTT. Protein sequence: CASLDRGLGSPLHF.

The V gene is TRBV7-8, the J gene TRBJ1-3, with D possibly matching TRBD1 (5 bases). The V and J ends lost 1 base and 7 bases respectively, with 17 bases between them. CDR1 and CDR2 from the germline V gene are SGHVS and FQNEAQ. This CDR3 spans 16 amino acids. CDR3 DNA sequence: TGTGCCAGCAGCTTAGTAAGGACATCACTCCAGAACACCATATATTTT. Its translation is CASSLVRTSLQNTIYF.

The V gene is TRBV9, the J gene TRBJ2-3; D not certain. The germline CDR1 and CDR2 sequences are SGDLS and YYNGEE. Deletions cut 1 base from V and 6 bases from J, with 9 bases between. CDR3 size: 13 residues. Written as DNA, the CDR3 is TGTGCCAGCAGCGTACCAGGTTCGGATACGCAGTATTTT. It specifies CASSVPGSDTQYF.

The rearrangement links TRBV28 to TRBJ2-1; D perhaps matches TRBD1 (5 bases). CDR1 is MDHEN and CDR2 is SYDVKM in the germline V gene. There are 17 residues in the CDR3. V lost 1 base and J 8 bases, leaving 21 bases between the germline ends. The CDR3: CASSLFKTPKGFDEQFF. DNA of the CDR3: TGTGCCAGCAGTTTATTCAAGACACCCAAGGGGTTCGATGAGCAGTTCTTC.